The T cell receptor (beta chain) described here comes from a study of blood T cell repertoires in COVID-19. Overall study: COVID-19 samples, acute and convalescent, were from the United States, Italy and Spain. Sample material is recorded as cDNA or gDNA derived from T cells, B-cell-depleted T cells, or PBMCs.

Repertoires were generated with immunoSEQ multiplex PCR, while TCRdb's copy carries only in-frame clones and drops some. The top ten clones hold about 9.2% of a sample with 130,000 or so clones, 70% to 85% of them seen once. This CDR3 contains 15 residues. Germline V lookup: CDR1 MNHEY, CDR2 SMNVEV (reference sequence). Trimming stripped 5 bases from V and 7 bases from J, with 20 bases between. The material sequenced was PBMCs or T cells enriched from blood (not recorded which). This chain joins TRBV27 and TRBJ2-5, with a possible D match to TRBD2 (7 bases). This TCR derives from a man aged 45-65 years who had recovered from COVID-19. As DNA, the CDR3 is TGTGCCAGCAGTCTGAACCGAGGGGGGGCCTCGACCCAGTACTTC. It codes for CASSLNRGGASTQYF.